This TCR beta chain was recorded in a study of a mutant IDH1 vaccine in newly diagnosed glioma. In the study overall: Vaccination of patients was performed eight times, in weeks 1, 3, 5, 7, 11, 15, 19 and 23.

The CDR3 sequence is 12 residues long. Trimming removed 2 bases from V and 5 bases from J, with 5 bases in between. Germline CDR1 and CDR2: SNHLY and FYNNEI. Time point defined: week 23, last vaccination. Every vaccination contained 300 ug of the mutant IDH1 20-mer peptide and was paired with topical imiquimod. This clone has a handful of counts. The target antigen is unknown. TCRdb's table, derived via immunoSEQ multiplex PCR, lists solely in-frame clones and lacks some. Of 25,000 to 30,000 clones listed, 80% to 85% are singletons. The receptor's source is a woman aged 25 to 45 with glioma. The sample in question was PBMCs, obtained from a glioma patient whose treatment included an IDH1 peptide vaccine. The chain couples TRBV2 to TRBJ2-3; unclear D gene. DNA for the CDR3: TGTGCCAGCAGTGAACTGAGAGATACGCAGTATTTT. Its protein is CASSELRDTQYF.